This T cell receptor (beta chain) emerged from a study of T cells in Graves' hyperthyroidism and ophthalmopathy. Study-level points and caveats: Most thyroid clonotypes expanded above 0.001 were also detected in blood.

Together with thyroid ultrasound, orbital computed tomography, serum thyroxine and TRAb, clinical symptoms were used for diagnoses. Using around 10 ml of fresh peripheral blood, PBMCs were prepared. Note on this clonotype: Its target is not known.

Trimming removed 7 bases from V and 10 bases from J, with 11 bases in between. Germline-derived CDR1 and CDR2 are LNHDA and SQIVND (reference sequence). This CDR3 spans 11 amino acids. TCR beta CDR3 region amplification was performed from RNA transcripts. HTBI primers drove first-round RT-PCR of the TCR CDR3. TCRdb used MiXCR to reprocess the multiplex PCR reads, holding one entry per CDR3 protein. Among about 600,000 distinct CDR3 sequences listed, approximately 15% were seen once. The chain employs TRBV19 and TRBJ2-1; the D is unclear. The sample consisted of blood. This TCR came from a woman aged 50 to 60 with Graves' ophthalmopathy. In DNA, the CDR3 is TGTGCCAGTACCAATTATGGCGAGCAGTTCTTC. The encoded protein is CASTNYGEQFF.